These 16 T cell receptor beta chains were sequenced from one sample in a study of human T cells and chemical hapten exposure. Time point denoted: patch test 3, about 24 weeks after DPC sensitization. Treatment described: therapeutic diphenylcyclopropenone sensitization with weekly scalp DPC. TCRdb used MiXCR to reprocess the RACE reads, holding one entry per CDR3 protein. The data contain around 200,000 distinct CDR3 sequences, 24% of them singletons. The material sequenced was whole blood, taken in connection with sensitization to the hapten diphenylcyclopropenone (DPC). These TCRs come from a woman in her thirties or forties with alopecia areata. Some clones in this sample may be carry-over from other donors' samples.

This rearrangement joins TRBV10-3 to TRBJ1-1; 10 positions agree with TRBD1. The germline V gene encodes CDR1 ENHRY and CDR2 SYGVKD. With 6 bases clipped from V and 5 bases from J, the junction kept 3 bases outside the gene matches. CDR3 length: 13 amino acids. The CDR3 loop reads CAIRGTGVTEAFF. The DNA for the CDR3 is TGTGCCATCAGAGGGACAGGGGTAACTGAAGCTTTCTTT.

This clonotype was seen a handful of times. The chain is built from TRBV29-1 and TRBJ2-3; the D gene is possibly TRBD1 (5 bases). In germline, CDR1 is SQVTM, CDR2 ANQGSEA. The CDR3 contains 16 residues. Trimming left V 7 bases short and J 5 bases short, with 25 bases between. Written as DNA, the CDR3 is TGCAGCGCCATAGTTTCAGGGATGAAGTGGGGAGATACGCAGTATTTT. It specifies CSAIVSGMKWGDTQYF.

This clonotype came up a few times. The genes are TRBV6-2 or TRBV6-3 and TRBJ2-7; 14 bases match TRBD2. The CDR3 runs 13 residues. The germline CDR1 and CDR2 sequences are MNHEY and SVGEGT. V shed 10 bases, J shed 4 bases, and the junction held 3 bases outside the gene matches. The CDR3 sequence is CATRTSGRYEQYF. The CDR3 nucleotides are TGTGCCACCAGGACTAGCGGGAGGTACGAGCAGTACTTC.

This clonotype was observed a few times. This chain links TRBV4-2 with TRBJ1-5; D unclear. Germline V CDR1 and CDR2: LGHNA, YNFKEQ. V lost 0 bases and J lost 2, with 11 bases in between. The CDR3 is made up of 16 amino acids. The CDR3 nucleotides read TGTGCCAGCAGCCAAGAACCGCATCGGGGCAATCAGCCCCAGCATTTT. Amino acid sequence: CASSQEPHRGNQPQHF.

This clonotype was seen a few times. The rearrangement joins TRBV7-2 to TRBJ1-6; unclear D gene. The germline CDR1 and CDR2 sequences are SGHTA and FQGNSA. The CDR3 loop spans 13 amino acids. The germline V and J ends were trimmed by 2 bases and 7 bases, with 6 bases remaining between them. The chain's CDR3 is CASSLFENSPLHF. As DNA, the CDR3 is TGTGCCAGCAGCTTATTTGAGAATTCACCCCTCCACTTT. The variable domain in full, with the rest retrieved from reference TRBV7-2 and TRBJ1-6, is GAGVSQSPSNKVTEKGKDVELRCDPISGHTALYWYRQSLGQGLEFLIYFQGNSAPDKSGLPSDRFSAERTGGSVSTLTIQRTQQEDSAVYLCASSLFENSPLHFGNGTRLTVT.

This clonotype occurred a few times. The genes are TRBV7-2 and TRBJ2-3; possible D gene TRBD2, 5 bases. Trimming shortened V by 1 base and J by 7 bases, and 12 bases separated the two germline ends. CDR3 size: 14 residues. Germline CDR1 SGHTA, CDR2 FQGNSA. This CDR3 reads CASSLGRDQNTQYF. The CDR3 DNA is TGTGCCAGCAGCTTAGGCCGGGATCAGAATACGCAGTATTTT.

J is TRBJ2-5 and V is TRBV10-3, with TRBD1 matching 7 bases. The CDR3 spans 16 residues. Germline V gene sequence: CDR1 ENHRY, CDR2 SYGVKD. J lost 1 base, V lost 0 bases, and 5 bases had no gene match. The CDR3 region is CAISESKGTVQETQYF. CDR3 nucleotide sequence: TGTGCCATCAGTGAGTCGAAGGGGACAGTCCAAGAGACCCAGTACTTC.

The CDR3 loop is CASSDGFSGTQYF. CDR3 in DNA: TGTGCCAGCAGTGACGGTTTCTCCGGGACCCAGTACTTC. V gene TRBV25-1 combines with J gene TRBJ2-5; D gene unclear. Between the trimmed V and J ends, which lost 3 bases and 7 bases, there was a span of 12 bases. CDR3 length: 13 amino acids. Germline CDR1 reads MGHDK; CDR2 reads SYGVNS.

This clonotype was counted a few times. This chain joins TRBV6-5 and TRBJ2-7, with D perhaps matching TRBD1 or TRBD2 (6 bases each). Germline CDR1 and CDR2: MNHEY and SVGAGI. This CDR3 comprises 12 residues. This chain's CDR3 is CVTGTGLYEQYF. The CDR3 bases are TGTGTCACAGGGACGGGACTCTACGAGCAGTACTTC.

Only a few counts were recorded for this clonotype. The chain joins TRBV7-2 to TRBJ1-5, with 9 positions matching TRBD1. V dropped 5 bases and J dropped 4; count of bases not matched to a gene: 9. CDR1 and CDR2 (germline): SGHTA, FQGNSA. This CDR3 spans 16 amino acids. This CDR3 is CASSPQTTGGNQPQHF. The CDR3 nucleotides read TGTGCCAGCAGCCCCCAAACGACAGGGGGGAATCAGCCCCAGCATTTT.

The gene calls are TRBV6-6 and TRBJ2-5, with D unclear. The ends were cut back, 4 bases at V and 11 bases at J, with 14 bases in the middle. This CDR3 spans 12 amino acids. Germline V gene sequence: CDR1 MNHNY, CDR2 SVGAGI (reference sequence). The CDR3: CASSSGRQSQYF. The CDR3 DNA is TGTGCCAGCAGTTCGGGCCGGCAGTCTCAGTACTTC.

This clonotype has more than one count but fewer than ten. V is TRBV5-1 and J is TRBJ2-7, with D perhaps TRBD2 (6 bases). Trimming left V 3 bases short and J 3 bases short, with 13 bases between. CDR3 length equals 14 residues. Germline V gene sequence: CDR1 SGHRS, CDR2 YFSETQ. CDR3 DNA: TGCGCCAGCAGCTCCCGACTAGGGGACTACGAGCAGTACTTC. Residues: CASSSRLGDYEQYF.

This chain joins TRBV28 and TRBJ2-7, with 8 bases identical to TRBD1. Germline loops: CDR1 MDHEN, CDR2 SYDVKM. The CDR3 is made up of 15 amino acids. The J segment lost 6 bases and the V segment lost 3 bases, leaving 10 bases of the junction unmatched. CDR3 coding DNA: TGTGCCAGCAGTTTGATGGACAGGGTGTTGATCGAGCAGTACTTC. Protein sequence: CASSLMDRVLIEQYF.

The chain uses TRBV5-1 and TRBJ2-1; 9 nucleotides match TRBD1. Germline V CDR1 and CDR2: SGHRS, YFSETQ. The J segment lost 4 bases and the V segment lost 7 bases, leaving 6 bases of the junction unmatched. The CDR3 is 14 residues long. The chain's CDR3 is CASAKTGGYNEQFF. CDR3 nucleotide sequence: TGCGCCAGCGCAAAGACAGGGGGGTACAATGAGCAGTTCTTC. Complete variable domain (other parts from reference TRBV5-1 and TRBJ2-1): KAGVTQTPRYLIKTRGQQVTLSCSPISGHRSVSWYQQTPGQGLQFLFEYFSETQRNKGNFPGRFSGRQFSNSRSEMNVSTLELGDSALYLCASAKTGGYNEQFFGPGTRLTVL.

The rearrangement uses TRBV5-1 and TRBJ2-5, with D possibly being TRBD2 (6 bases). The CDR3 consists of 16 residues. Germline V gene data show CDR1 as SGHRS and CDR2 as YFSETQ. With 1 base removed from V and 0 bases from J, the gap between germline ends came to 13 bases. CDR3 nucleotide sequence: TGCGCCAGCAGCTTGCGGTCTAGCGCATACCAAGAGACCCAGTACTTC. Amino acid sequence: CASSLRSSAYQETQYF.

The rearrangement joins TRBV7-9 to TRBJ2-2; 12 bases match TRBD2. The length of the CDR3 is 16 residues. Trimming took 4 bases from V and 3 from J; bases not matched to a gene: 3. Germline V gene lookup returns CDR1 SEHNR and CDR2 FQNEAQ (reference sequence). The CDR3 DNA sequence: TGTGCCAGCAGCTCAGGACTAGCGGGATACACCGGGGAGCTGTTTTTT. Protein sequence: CASSSGLAGYTGELFF.